Sequencing of this T cell receptor beta chain was carried out in a study of monozygotic twins with inflammatory bowel disease (dated by TCRdb to the late 2010s). For the study in its entirety: In total, approximately 30 monozygotic twin pairs made up the full study: 19 Danish pairs, all IBD-discordant, plus nine German pairs, of which four were IBD-concordant and five were IBD-discordant. Disease-associated traits were sought mainly through comparisons between IBD patients and their genetically identical healthy co-twins within discordant pairs. Each individual had, on average, about 151 000 unique TCRalpha sequences and 181 000 unique TCRbeta sequences available for analysis.

From each donor, a roughly 2.5 ml peripheral blood sample was drawn into PAXgene tubes and stored at -80 degrees C. Without T cell sorting, total RNA was isolated from whole blood using the PAXgene blood miRNA kit on an automated QIAcube. Peripheral blood from monozygotic twin pairs, either concordant or discordant for inflammatory bowel disease, underwent deep TCRalpha and TCRbeta repertoire profiling that used unique molecular barcoding. Smoking habits were recorded for all twin pairs, with individuals classified as current, former or never smokers. Comment on this clonotype: Its specific antigen is unknown.

Libraries were constructed by 5' RACE. Preparation of each TCR library used 3,500 to 4,500 ng of total RNA. For each sample, cDNA synthesis with SMARTScribe reverse transcriptase was split into eight separate reactions. Unique molecular identifiers containing a 6-nucleotide sample barcode were introduced through template switching during cDNA synthesis. Amplification of TCRalpha and TCRbeta cDNA involved two nested PCRs of approximately 17 and 9 cycles, and each PCR was followed by bead purification. Before amplification, the cDNA was treated with uracil DNA-glycosylase and purified using the QIAquick PCR purification kit. The second PCR was the step at which Illumina TruSeq-compatible adapters and sample-specific barcodes were added. Library quality and concentration were assessed using TapeStation and Qubit, and about 5 ng of each library was pooled. Pooled libraries were sequenced on an Illumina HiSeq2500 single-index Rapid Run with 2 x 100 bp reads and custom sequencing primers. Per the authors' processing: MiGEC version 1.2.6 was used for UMI-based consensus assembly to correct PCR and sequencing errors. MiXCR version 2.1.1 was used for V(D)J alignment, clonotype assembly and CDR3 extraction. To normalise gene usage, clonotype sharing and MAIT/NKT TCR abundance, the top 1000, 10 000 and 20 000 clonotypes in each sample were analysed. Diversity was computed as the inverse Simpson index with the vegan R package after downsampling to 27 000 UMIs. Statistical testing used paired Mann-Whitney U tests on the discordant twin pairs and applied Benjamini-Hochberg correction for multiple testing. One entry per CDR3 protein sequence results from the TCRdb reprocessing of the reads, with DNA left out. The V and J calls follow TCRdb's processing rather than the paper's. The table of this sample itemizes over 350,000 distinct CDR3 sequences. The ten top clones hold 2.6% of the sample.

What the authors observed across the whole study: Background noise and inter-individual variability may have been introduced into the repertoires by the differing immunosuppressive treatments among patients. IBD patients shared fewer clonotypes with other individuals than healthy twins did, most markedly in patients showing signs of disease activity. IBD patients had lower TCRbeta repertoire diversity, measured by the inverse Simpson index, than their healthy co-twins. Repertoire similarity did not differ between concordant and discordant twins, which could be due to limited statistical power. The results gave no support for a single strong signal or clonotype linked to IBD. The analysis was unable to tell different T cell subtypes apart.

Taken from the germline V gene, the CDR1 and CDR2 loops are SGHTA and FQGNSA. The CDR3 numbers 13 residues from cysteine through phenylalanine. The record lacks a DNA sequence. The chain is made from TRBV7-2 and TRBJ2-2; TCRdb's assignment of TRBD1 cannot be checked, as there is no DNA. The sequence was collected from a human donor with ulcerative colitis or Crohn's disease, or a healthy co-twin of an affected twin (not recorded which). Sequencing was done on a sample of blood. The CDR3 region: CASSLVGVWELFF.